The entry below gives a single T cell receptor beta chain sequence along with its context. This sample is part of a study of blood T cell repertoires in COVID-19. Seattle's cohort entered during active infection and was followed longitudinally. Trimming removed 5 bases from V and 6 bases from J; junction bases left unmatched: 7. In germline, CDR1 is MDHEN, CDR2 SYDVKM. The CDR3 covers 13 residues. Using immunoSEQ multiplex PCR, the repertoire was profiled, and TCRdb retains in-frame clones only, with some absent. The sample lists 130,000 to 150,000 clones; around 75% were seen once. Sequencing was performed on peripheral blood. The origin of this receptor is a woman aged 70 to 79 with COVID-19, enrolled during active disease. J is TRBJ2-7 and V is TRBV28; 7 nucleotides agree with TRBD1. The CDR3 nucleotides are TGTGCCAGCAGTGTCCACAGGGGTAGCGAGCAGTACTTC. Its protein is CASSVHRGSEQYF.